This TCR beta chain emerged from a study of blood T cell repertoires in COVID-19. Study background: The United States, Italy and Spain supplied acute and convalescent COVID-19 samples. In each case, the material was cDNA or gDNA derived from T cells, B-cell-depleted T cells, or PBMCs.

Sequencing used immunoSEQ multiplex PCR; TCRdb keeps in-frame clones, though not all of them. The sample contains 220,000 or so clones, about 86% of which appear only once. The CDR3 loop spans 14 amino acids. Germline V gives CDR1 SGHRS, CDR2 YFSETQ. The germline V and J ends were trimmed by 4 bases and 2 bases, with 13 bases remaining between them. One Seattle source followed patients from active infection through their disease course. The chain uses TRBV5-1 and TRBJ2-7; tentative D call: TRBD1 (7 bases). The material sequenced was peripheral blood. The sequence was collected from a woman between 50 and 59 years old with COVID-19, enrolled during active disease. CDR3 bases: TGCGCCAGCAGCCCCACAGGGGAGGCCTACGAGCAGTACTTC. Translating gives CASSPTGEAYEQYF.